The 16 T cell receptor beta chains reported below all come from one sample, sequenced in a study of human T cells and chemical hapten exposure. TCRdb reprocessed the RACE reads via MiXCR and lists one record per CDR3 protein. The sample consists of roughly 380,000 distinct CDR3 sequences, approximately 5% of them appearing once. As to time point: pre-sensitization, week 0. Treatment in this sample: therapeutic diphenylcyclopropenone sensitization with weekly scalp DPC. This specimen consisted of whole blood, obtained in connection with sensitization to the hapten diphenylcyclopropenone (DPC). The receptors derive from a woman aged 50 to 60 with alopecia areata. Some clones in this sample may be carry-over from other donors' samples.

This clonotype has more than one count but fewer than ten. DNA of the CDR3: TGCAGCGTCCCGACTGAGGGCGAGCAGTACTTC. This codes for CSVPTEGEQYF. The chain employs TRBV29-1 and TRBJ2-7, with a weak D call TRBD2 (5 bases). This CDR3 region has 11 residues. CDR1 is SQVTM, CDR2 ANQGSEA, per germline. V lost 6 bases and J lost 6, with 12 bases in between.

The chain joins TRBV19 to TRBJ2-1; TRBD1 aligns across 7 bases. There are 15 residues in the CDR3. V was clipped by 4 bases and J by 6 bases; unmatched bases: 9. Germline-derived CDR1 and CDR2 are LNHDA and SQIVND (reference sequence). The CDR3 bases are TGTGCCAGTAGTACCCCGACAGGGTTCGGCAATGAGCAGTTCTTC. Encoded protein: CASSTPTGFGNEQFF.

This clonotype turned up a few times. The chain links TRBV29-1 to TRBJ2-3, with D perhaps being TRBD1 or TRBD2 (5 bases each). The CDR3 is 15 amino acids. V was pared by 5 bases and J by 4 bases, with 19 bases between. From germline, CDR1 is SQVTM and CDR2 ANQGSEA. In DNA, the CDR3 is TGCAGCGTTCTAGGAAGGCGAGGGGTGGCAGATACGCAGTATTTT. Translated: CSVLGRRGVADTQYF.

This clonotype has just a few counts. The gene calls are TRBV5-1 and TRBJ2-1; TRBD2 matches at 13 bases. The germline gives CDR1 SGHRS, CDR2 YFSETQ. The CDR3 covers 13 residues. V shed 7 bases, J shed 9 bases, and the junction held 4 bases outside the gene matches. As DNA, the CDR3 is TGCGCCAGCGGGACTAGCGGGACATCTGAGCAGTTCTTC. It translates to CASGTSGTSEQFF.

This clonotype came up many times. The chain employs TRBV6-5 and TRBJ1-1; D call uncertain. Germline lookup yields CDR1 MNHEY and CDR2 SVGAGI. The CDR3 length is 11 residues. The V end lost 8 bases, the J end lost 11 bases, and 15 bases lay between the germline ends. CDR3 sequence reads: CASSHQSLAFF. For the CDR3, the DNA is TGTGCCAGCTCACACCAGTCTCTGGCTTTCTTT.

This chain links TRBV15 with TRBJ1-1; no definite D call. Germline V lookup: CDR1 LNHNV, CDR2 YYDKDF (reference sequence). The CDR3 is made up of 12 amino acids. V shed 0 bases and J shed 8 bases, with 7 bases lying between them. In DNA form, the CDR3 reads TGTGCCACCAGCAGAGATGGGCTGGAAGCTTTCTTT. Protein: CATSRDGLEAFF.

Points on this clonotype: A much bigger clone sits one base away, suggesting this may be a read error. The rearrangement uses TRBV28 and TRBJ1-6; D is unclear. The length of the CDR3 is 12 residues. Germline V gene lookup returns CDR1 MDHEN and CDR2 SYDVKM. CDR3 sequence (DNA): TGTGCCAGCTCCGACTCCAATTCACCCCTCCAGTTT. Translated, it gives CASSDSNSPLQF.

This clonotype occurred many times. The V and J genes are TRBV29-1 and TRBJ2-3; tentative D call: TRBD2 (5 bases). CDR3 size: 12 residues. Trimming pared 1 base from V and 3 bases from J, leaving 5 bases between. Germline CDR1 reads SQVTM; CDR2 reads ANQGSEA. The CDR3 region has the DNA TGCAGCGTTGAAGGAGGGACAGATACGCAGTATTTT. Translation: CSVEGGTDTQYF.

This clonotype has a count of ten or more. This sequence joins TRBV6-2 or TRBV6-3 and TRBJ2-2; TRBD2 aligns across 11 bases. Looked up from germline, CDR1 is MNHEY and CDR2 is SVGEGT. The junction had 2 bases not matched to a gene; V was cut back by 0 bases and J by 2 bases. This CDR3 is 17 amino acids long. This CDR3 is CASSYSLAGVNTGELFF. For the CDR3, the DNA is TGTGCCAGCAGTTACTCACTAGCGGGAGTTAACACCGGGGAGCTGTTTTTT.

At least ten counts were recorded for this clonotype. CDR3 nucleotides: TGTGCCAGCAGTGAGCATAGCCTCAGCTCCTACAATGAGCAGTTCTTC. Encoded protein: CASSEHSLSSYNEQFF. The chain couples TRBV6-1 to TRBJ2-1; D gene ambiguous. The CDR3 contains 16 residues. Trimming pared 3 bases from V and 0 bases from J, leaving 12 bases between. Germline loops: CDR1 MNHNS, CDR2 SASEGT.

This clonotype was observed a handful of times. The DNA for the CDR3 is TGTGCCAGCAGTTTCGGGACTAGCTCCTATAATTCACCCCTCCACTTT. Amino acids: CASSFGTSSYNSPLHF. The rearrangement joins TRBV27 to TRBJ1-6; maybe TRBD1 (5 bases). V was pared by 3 bases and J by 0 bases, with 9 bases between. The CDR3 extends over 16 amino acids. Per the germline V gene, CDR1 is MNHEY and CDR2 is SMNVEV (reference sequence).

The V and J genes are TRBV4-1 and TRBJ1-1; TRBD1 is a possible D gene (5 bases). The germline gives CDR1 MGHRA, CDR2 YSYEKL. With 2 bases removed from V and 5 bases from J, the gap between germline ends came to 9 bases. CDR3 length: 13 amino acids. As DNA, the CDR3 is TGCGCCAGCAGCCAACAGGGAGATACTGAAGCTTTCTTT. As protein: CASSQQGDTEAFF.

This clonotype was counted many times. The chain has TRBV6-1 and TRBJ2-7; 10 bases align to TRBD1. The germline CDR1 and CDR2 sequences are MNHNS and SASEGT. The junction had 6 bases not matched to a gene; V was cut back by 3 bases and J by 7 bases. This CDR3 is built from 14 residues. CDR3: CASSDWDRGEEQYF. Written as DNA, the CDR3 is TGTGCCAGCAGTGATTGGGACAGGGGAGAGGAGCAGTACTTC.

This clonotype occurred a few times. V and J are TRBV7-8 and TRBJ2-7; TRBD1 might be the D (6 bases). The germline CDR1 and CDR2 sequences are SGHVS and FQNEAQ. This CDR3 has 16 residues. The V end was cut by 5 bases, the J end by 1 base, with 18 bases between. CDR3 coding DNA: TGTGCCAGCAGCCTCGTCCCCAGGGGCCCTTCCTACGAGCAGTACTTC. The encoded protein is CASSLVPRGPSYEQYF.

This clonotype was seen only a few times. The rearrangement uses TRBV28 and TRBJ1-6; D is ambiguous. Germline V gives CDR1 MDHEN, CDR2 SYDVKM. CDR3 size: 12 residues. The V gene lost 4 bases and the J gene lost 11 bases, with 9 bases spanning the gap. CDR3 in amino acids: CASSYDGPPLHF. The DNA for the CDR3 is TGTGCCAGCAGTTATGATGGTCCACCCCTCCACTTT.

This clonotype came up many times. The chain combines TRBV5-1 with TRBJ2-3; TRBD2 agrees at 7 bases. CDR3 length equals 14 residues. The ends lost 1 base at V and 9 bases at J; junction bases unmatched: 8. CDR1 and CDR2 from the germline V gene are SGHRS and YFSETQ. Here the CDR3 DNA reads TGCGCCAGCAGCTTGTTGGGCACTAGCGAAACGCAGTATTTT. Residues: CASSLLGTSETQYF.